The 3 T cell receptor beta chains reported below all come from one sample, sequenced in a study of regulatory T cells in long-lasting Graves disease. Time point of the sample: newly diagnosed GD, antithyroid drugs for less than 3 months. The TCR library was prepared using RNA isolated from PBMCs. According to the study, TCR beta libraries were built with iRepertoire HTBI primers and CDR3-region Arm-PCR. From the multiplex PCR reads, TCRdb called clonotypes with MiXCR, one entry per CDR3 protein. This table holds about 440,000 distinct CDR3 sequences, more than 12% found once. The sample was also reused in another study, on T cells in Graves' hyperthyroidism and ophthalmopathy.

The sample here was peripheral blood mononuclear cells (PBMCs), taken at new diagnosis, from a patient treated with antithyroid drugs. The receptor source for this set is a woman aged 30 to 39 with Graves disease.

CDR3 protein: CASTEDGANVLTF. CDR3 nucleotides: TGTGCCAGCACGGAGGATGGGGCCAACGTCCTGACTTTC. The rearrangement uses TRBV5-6 and TRBJ2-6; D is possibly TRBD2 (5 bases). The CDR3 length is 13 residues. The germline V gene encodes CDR1 SGHDT and CDR2 YYEEEE. Trimming removed 6 bases at V and 3 bases at J, with 7 bases between.

Only a few counts were recorded for this clonotype. This chain connects TRBV5-5 to TRBJ2-7, with TRBD1 matching over 9 bases. Germline lookup yields CDR1 SGHKS and CDR2 YYEKEE (reference sequence). The length of the CDR3 is 15 residues. The V and J ends lost 4 bases and 1 base, in that order; junction bases with no gene match: 6. CDR3 DNA: TGTGCCAGCAGCCTACAGGGGGCAGGTTCCTACGAGCAGTACTTC. This translates into CASSLQGAGSYEQYF.

This clonotype has a handful of counts. J is TRBJ1-2 and V is TRBV3-1; D possibly corresponds to TRBD1 (6 bases). V dropped 1 base and J dropped 7 bases, with 13 bases sitting between them. The CDR3 runs 14 residues. CDR1 LGHDT and CDR2 YNNKEL come from the germline V gene (reference sequence). DNA of the CDR3: TGTGCCAGCAGCCAAGGAGGGGGTATTCCTGGCTACACCTTC. Its translation is CASSQGGGIPGYTF.